This is a list of T cell receptor beta chains from one sample in a study of cytomegalovirus exposure and HLA in healthy donors. Libraries were prepared by immunoSEQ multiplex PCR; TCRdb keeps only in-frame clonotypes and omits some of them. The profile shows 100,000 to 150,000 clones, 75% to 85% of them singletons. The material sequenced was PBMCs. The receptors derive from a man aged 40-49 years in good health and CMV-seronegative. CDR3s include the opening cysteine and the closing phenylalanine or tryptophan.

CAWSLAGAGEPQHF	TRBV30	TRBJ1-5	14
CASSRGQGDRVTDTQYF	TRBV7-8	TRBJ2-3	17
CAIKSATGGGTEAFF	TRBV10-3	TRBJ1-1	15
CASGLSGSGINEQFF	TRBV7-2	TRBJ2-1	15
CASSLGPSGTNEQFF	TRBV5-1	TRBJ2-1	15
CASSLDEGRGANVLTF	TRBV11-2	TRBJ2-6	16
CASSPGGQLFIHTGELFF	TRBV4-1	TRBJ2-2	18
CASRAGLSTDTQYF	TRBV28	TRBJ2-3	14
CATSRDSLRGGSEQYF	TRBV15	TRBJ2-7	16
CATSKDQRVLSTDTQYF	TRBV15	TRBJ2-3	17
CASSTDRAYGYTF	TRBV7-8	TRBJ1-2	13
CASSFLEGTDTQYF	TRBV7-3	TRBJ2-3	14
CASRGDRETNNAGELFF	TRBV9	TRBJ2-2	17
CASSWGGRGPSYEQYF	TRBV28	TRBJ2-7	16
CASSVTSLSTDTQYF	TRBV9	TRBJ2-3	15
CASSYTRGSGRGDTQYF	TRBV9	TRBJ2-3	17
CASNFGGTDTQYF	TRBV7-8	TRBJ2-3	13
CASSPSDRGNEKLFF	TRBV28	TRBJ1-4	15
CARRSIDRGVEKLFF	TRBV5-3	TRBJ1-4	15
CAWSVWQGNEKLFF	TRBV30	TRBJ1-4	14
CASSQGQAPNEQFF	TRBV28	TRBJ2-1	14
CASSSLSTNYEQYF	TRBV7-8	TRBJ2-7	14
CASSSTLSETQYF	TRBV5-6	TRBJ2-5	13
CASSLAGQGSYEQYF	TRBV7-8	TRBJ2-7	15
CASSYSRVDQETQYF	TRBV6-6	TRBJ2-5	15
CASSPARGPPTGELFF	TRBV5-1	TRBJ2-2	16
CAWSSPGTSGGQYF	TRBV30	TRBJ2-3	14
CASSPRDTQYF	TRBV11-2	TRBJ2-3	11
CASSPDREYGYTF	TRBV9	TRBJ1-2	13
CASSLGQGNNEQFF	TRBV27	TRBJ2-1	14
CASSFGGTNEKLFF	TRBV5-1	TRBJ1-4	14
CATRYGGGSYEQYF	TRBV15	TRBJ2-7	14
CSVAQGDTQYF	TRBV29-1	TRBJ2-3	11
CASSLRRGGRETQYF	TRBV28	TRBJ2-5	15
CASSSDRQETQYF	TRBV7-3	TRBJ2-5	13
CAISERGADNQPQHF	TRBV10-3	TRBJ1-5	15
CASSPGSWADTQYF	TRBV18	TRBJ2-3	14
CASSPDRSSYEQYF	TRBV5-1	TRBJ2-7	14
CAISESERGTQETQYF	TRBV10-3	TRBJ2-5	16
CAFQAKNIQYF	TRBV30	TRBJ2-4	11
CASSQNDGQGLEKLFF	TRBV18	TRBJ1-4	16